Detailed here is one T cell receptor (beta chain). Its antigen is undetermined. From germline, CDR1 is SGHTA and CDR2 FQGNSA. This CDR3 comprises 14 residues. V was clipped by 2 bases and J by 0 bases, with 7 bases between them. The record originates from a study of a mutant IDH1 vaccine in newly diagnosed glioma. Study context: Initiation of the vaccine course occurred 4-6 weeks after radiotherapy alone, or alongside temozolomide cycles. Standard pretreatment was either radiotherapy, temozolomide, or, for most, radiochemotherapy with temozolomide. Treated patients were around 60% male, roughly 40% female, mean age around 40 years.

Measured with immunoSEQ multiplex PCR; TCRdb has only the in-frame clones, and not every one. This sample has over 45,000 clones, with 80% to 90% found just once. Sample time point: week 5, during vaccination. The investigators gave 300 ug of mutant IDH1 20-mer peptide in each vaccine dose, together with topical imiquimod. Study-level points and caveats: Apparently, pseudoprogression bore no relation to changes among the top peripheral T cell clonotypes.

J is TRBJ1-1 and V is TRBV7-2; no firm D call. Sequencing was performed on PBMCs, taken from a glioma patient whose treatment included an IDH1 peptide vaccine. The sequence was collected from a woman in her fifties or sixties with glioma. The CDR3 nucleotides are TGTGCCAGCAGCTTATACAGCATGAACACTGAAGCTTTCTTT. Protein: CASSLYSMNTEAFF.